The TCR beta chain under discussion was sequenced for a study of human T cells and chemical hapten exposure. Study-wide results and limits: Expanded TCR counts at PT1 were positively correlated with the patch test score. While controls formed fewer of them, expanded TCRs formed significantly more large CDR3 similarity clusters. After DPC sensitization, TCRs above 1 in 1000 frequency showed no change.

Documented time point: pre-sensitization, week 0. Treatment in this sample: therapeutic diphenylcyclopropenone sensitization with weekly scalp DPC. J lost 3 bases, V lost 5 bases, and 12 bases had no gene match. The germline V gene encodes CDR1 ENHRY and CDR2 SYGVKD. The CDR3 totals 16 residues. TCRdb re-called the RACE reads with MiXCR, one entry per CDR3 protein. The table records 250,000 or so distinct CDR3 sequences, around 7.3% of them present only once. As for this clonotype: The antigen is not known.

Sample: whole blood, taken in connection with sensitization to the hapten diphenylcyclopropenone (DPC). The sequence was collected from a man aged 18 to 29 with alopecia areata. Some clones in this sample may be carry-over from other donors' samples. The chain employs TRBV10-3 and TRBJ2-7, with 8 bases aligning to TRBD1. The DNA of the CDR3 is TGTGCCATCAGTAACTTCGGGACAGGTGAAGACTACGAGCAGTACTTC. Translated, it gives CAISNFGTGEDYEQYF.